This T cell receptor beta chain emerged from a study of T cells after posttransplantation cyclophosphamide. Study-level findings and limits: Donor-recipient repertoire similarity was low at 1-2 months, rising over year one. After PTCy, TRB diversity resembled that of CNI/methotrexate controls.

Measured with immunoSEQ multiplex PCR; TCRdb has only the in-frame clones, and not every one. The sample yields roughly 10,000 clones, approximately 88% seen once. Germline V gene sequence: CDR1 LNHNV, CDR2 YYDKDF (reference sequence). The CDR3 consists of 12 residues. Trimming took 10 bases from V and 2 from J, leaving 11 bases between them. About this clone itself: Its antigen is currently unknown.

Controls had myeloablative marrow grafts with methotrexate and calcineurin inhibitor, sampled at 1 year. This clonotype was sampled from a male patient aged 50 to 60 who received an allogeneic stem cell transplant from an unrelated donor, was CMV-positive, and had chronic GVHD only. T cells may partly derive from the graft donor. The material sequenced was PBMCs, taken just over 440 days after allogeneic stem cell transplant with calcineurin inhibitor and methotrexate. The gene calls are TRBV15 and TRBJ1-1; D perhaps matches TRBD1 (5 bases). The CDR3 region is CAIGGVNTEAFF. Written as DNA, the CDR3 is TGTGCCATCGGGGGGGTCAACACTGAAGCTTTCTTT.